Included here is one T cell receptor beta chain sequence, with context. Its antigen is unidentified. This sample is part of a study of identical twins. Regarding the study as a whole: The study found excess low generation probability among twin-shared out-of-frame alpha sequences.

TCRdb redid the calling of the 5' RACE reads with MiXCR, one entry per CDR3 protein. The top ten clones hold around 4.5% of a sample with around 690,000 distinct CDR3 sequences, 21% of them seen once. The length of the CDR3 is 16 residues. In addition, the sample was reused for a study of T cells expressing NK-cell markers. That investigation notes: Beta-chain profiling covered CD3+CD56+NKG2C+, CD3+CD56+NKG2C- and CD3+CD56-NKG2C+ sorted subsets. With respect to HCMV, most of the eight sequenced donors were seropositive, and one was seronegative. In a group of 5 to 7 donors, dominant NKG2C+ clonotypes represented about 1.0-7.5% of CD8+ T cells.

The chain carries TRBV21-1 and TRBJ2-7; the table's D call of TRBD2 was not tested on the DNA. TRBV21-1 is a pseudogene locus. Material for sequencing was PBMCs. This sequence was found in a woman under 30 in good health. CDR3 sequence (DNA): TGTGCCAGCAGCAAGAGGTTCCGGGCGGGAGTAAGCGAGCAGTACTTC. It specifies CASSKRFRAGVSEQYF.